This TCR beta chain was documented in a study of blood T cell repertoires in COVID-19. Background on the study: Whether acute or convalescent, the COVID-19 samples came from the United States, Italy and Spain. In each case, the material was cDNA or gDNA derived from T cells, B-cell-depleted T cells, or PBMCs.

Authors' methods: Nucleated cell counts were estimated from reference gene primer amplification. Only in-frame clones appear in the TCRdb table, and some are missing; sequencing was by immunoSEQ multiplex PCR. The V and J calls and clone size come from that table; D and trimming were worked out from the DNA. This table holds fewer than 110,000 clones, around 90% found once. This clone was counted once. The sample was peripheral blood. This TCR was recovered from a woman under 40 with acute or convalescent COVID-19.

CDR3 DNA sequence: TGTGCCAGCAGTTTAGACGGGATCTATGGCTACACCTTC. As protein: CASSLDGIYGYTF. This sequence joins TRBV28 and TRBJ1-2, with D uncertain. The CDR3 length is 13 residues. Germline CDR1 reads MDHEN; CDR2 reads SYDVKM. Trimming cost V 2 bases and J 4 bases, with 8 bases left between them.